This TCR beta chain was recorded in a study of CD8 T cells in ankylosing spondylitis. Whole-study findings and limits: Disease-linked clones bore a CD8+ phenotype, appearing relatively rarely in peripheral blood.

This CDR3 has 15 amino acids. About this clonotype itself: Its target is unknown. The junction departs from germline at one end; a sequencing error may be responsible.

MiXCR was run by TCRdb on the 5' RACE reads, yielding one entry per CDR3 protein. Of some 95,000 distinct CDR3 sequences in the sample, just under 9% are singletons; the top ten hold 4.5% to 5.5%. The sequenced sample was blood, either unsorted or a sorted T cell fraction (not recorded which). V and J are TRBV12-3 or TRBV12-4 and TRBJ2-7; tentatively, D is TRBD1 (5 bases). The receptor comes from a male donor with ankylosing spondylitis or in good health (not recorded which). Written as DNA, the CDR3 is TGTGTCAGCAGTCGCGGACACGGAGAAAATGACGAGCAGTACTTC. Its protein is CVSSRGHGENDEQYF.